Described below is a single T cell receptor (beta chain) sequence and its context. Its antigen is not known. This CDR3 has 14 residues. CDR1 is ENHRY, CDR2 SYGVKD, per germline. With 2 bases removed from V and 2 bases from J, the gap between germline ends came to 7 bases. Clones were read by immunoSEQ multiplex PCR, and TCRdb kept only the in-frame ones, dropping some. This table has tens of thousands of clones, 81% appearing once. This sample was taken from a study of OX40 agonist ivuxolimab in advanced cancers. Study-level information: Treatment of patients was with ivuxolimab, an agonistic anti-OX40 (CD134) antibody.

Study conclusions and caveats: Low levels of normalized T-cell clonal expansion also appeared in some nonresponders.

This specimen was CD4+ or CD8+ T cells sorted from blood, taken in a trial of the OX40 agonist ivuxolimab. The chain has TRBV10-3 and TRBJ1-5, with D possibly matching TRBD1 (5 bases). This TCR came from an adult with an advanced solid tumor such as melanoma, head and neck, liver or kidney cancer. The CDR3: CAISELGGNQPQHF. The CDR3 region has the DNA TGTGCCATCAGTGAGCTGGGGGGCAATCAGCCCCAGCATTTT.